This TCR beta chain comes out of a study of regulatory T cells in long-lasting Graves disease. At the level of the study: In persistent Graves' disease, antithyroid drugs had been taken for over 5 years and TSH receptor antibodies stayed positive.

On this clonotype: One base separates it from a far larger clone, so it is likely a read error.

Both iRepertoire HTBI primers and Arm-PCR of CDR3 regions were used to build the TCR beta libraries. TCRdb recomputed calls from the multiplex PCR reads with MiXCR, one row per CDR3 protein. The sample lists around 300,000 distinct CDR3 sequences, 22% seen once, with roughly 50% in the top ten. Time point denoted: persistent/refractory GD, antithyroid drugs over 5 years with positive TRAb. Generation of the TCR library employed RNA extracted from PBMCs. The sample here was peripheral blood mononuclear cells (PBMCs), taken when the disease was refractory, from a patient treated with antithyroid drugs. The receptor's source is a female donor with Graves disease.

Here the CDR3 DNA reads TGTGCCAGCAGTTTCGACCCACTTCTGGGACTAGCGGGAGGGGGGGAGACCCGGTACTTC. It specifies CASSFDPLLGLAGGGETRYF. This chain uses TRBV7-2 with TRBJ2-5, with 16 bases matching TRBD2. The CDR3 loop spans 20 amino acids. CDR1 and CDR2 from the germline V gene are SGHTA and FQGNSA.